Each of the 27 T cell receptor beta chains below was sequenced from the same sample in a study of immune evolution from preneoplasia to lung adenocarcinoma. Here immunoSEQ multiplex PCR was the method, and the copy in TCRdb shows in-frame clones only, minus some. In the table there are 15,000 or so clones, around nine tenths of which are singletons. Sequenced material: FFPE invasive lung adenocarcinoma tissue. All receptors derive from a person aged 70 to 80 with invasive lung adenocarcinoma.

The V gene is TRBV12-5, the J gene TRBJ1-5; D uncertain. The CDR3 is 12 residues long. Trimming stripped 1 base from V and 5 bases from J, with 3 bases between. Germline V gene lookup returns CDR1 LGHNT and CDR2 FRNRAP. DNA for the CDR3: TGTGCTAGTGGTTTGGAAGATCAGCCCCAGCATTTT. This sequence encodes CASGLEDQPQHF.

CDR3 protein: CASSPPQTGATNEKLFF. The CDR3 DNA is TGTGCCAGCAGTCCGCCCCAGACAGGGGCAACTAATGAAAAACTGTTTTTT. This chain uses TRBV28 with TRBJ1-4, with TRBD1 identical over 8 bases. The V gene's germline CDR1 is MDHEN and CDR2 SYDVKM. V gave up 5 bases and J gave up 0 bases; unmatched junction bases: 8. CDR3 size: 17 residues.

The chain couples TRBV2 to TRBJ1-4, with TRBD1 as a possible D gene (5 bases). Germline assignment: CDR1 SNHLY and CDR2 FYNNEI. The V and J ends lost 2 bases and 10 bases respectively, with 17 bases between them. The CDR3 length is 15 residues. The CDR3 reads CASSEPYGRGGKLFF. Written as DNA, the CDR3 is TGTGCCAGCAGTGAACCCTATGGTAGGGGTGGAAAACTGTTTTTT.

DNA of the CDR3: TGTGCCAGCAGCTTAGGTTCCCAAGGCCTCTATGGCTACACCTTC. Its protein product is CASSLGSQGLYGYTF. V gene TRBV7-9 combines with J gene TRBJ1-2; D is unclear. V lost 1 base, J lost 4 bases, and 13 bases lay in between. This CDR3 comprises 15 residues. Germline values: CDR1 SEHNR, CDR2 FQNEAQ (reference sequence).

The gene calls are TRBV19 and TRBJ2-1; 8 bases match TRBD2. J lost 7 bases, V lost 3 bases, and 8 bases had no gene match. From germline, CDR1 is LNHDA and CDR2 SQIVND (reference sequence). The CDR3 is made up of 15 amino acids. The CDR3 loop is CASSIKRGQENEQFF. CDR3 sequence (DNA): TGTGCCAGTAGTATTAAGCGGGGGCAGGAGAATGAGCAGTTCTTC. Filled out from reference TRBV19 and TRBJ2-1, the complete variable domain reads DGGITQSPKYLFRKEGQNVTLSCEQNLNHDAMYWYRQDPGQGLRLIYYSQIVNDFQKGDIAEGYSVSREKKESFPLTVTSAQKNPTAFYLCASSIKRGQENEQFFGPGTRLTVL.

J is TRBJ1-1 and V is TRBV6-6; TRBD1 aligns across 8 bases. V shed 7 bases, J shed 6 bases, and the junction held 10 bases outside the gene matches. The CDR3 has 14 amino acids. The germline V gene has CDR1 MNHNY and CDR2 SVGAGI (reference sequence). The CDR3 coding sequence is TGTGCCAGCAATCAACAGGGGGAAGGTTCTGAAGCTTTCTTT. Translated, it gives CASNQQGEGSEAFF.

This clone was detected once. This chain joins TRBV12-5 and TRBJ2-3; D is ambiguous. V lost 2 bases and J lost 0, with 6 bases in between. This CDR3 spans 14 amino acids. Germline assignment: CDR1 LGHNT and CDR2 FRNRAP. CDR3 protein: CASGLTASTDTQYF. Written as DNA, the CDR3 is TGTGCTAGTGGTTTGACGGCGAGCACAGATACGCAGTATTTT.

This chain links TRBV28 with TRBJ1-1, with 7 nucleotides matching TRBD1. Germline trimming cut 5 bases from V and 8 bases from J; bases unmatched to any gene: 8. The CDR3 runs to 13 residues. Germline CDR1 and CDR2: MDHEN and SYDVKM. The DNA for the CDR3 is TGTGCCAGCAGTATGACAGGGCCCGAAGAAGCTTTCTTT. This translates into CASSMTGPEEAFF.

This sequence joins TRBV29-1 and TRBJ1-4; D is perhaps TRBD1 (5 bases). Germline V gene lookup returns CDR1 SQVTM and CDR2 ANQGSEA. The CDR3 runs to 15 residues. Trimming removed 6 bases at V and 0 bases at J, with 14 bases between. The CDR3 nucleotides read TGCAGCGTACTGGACATAACCCCAACTAATGAAAAACTGTTTTTT. Protein: CSVLDITPTNEKLFF. Drawing the rest from reference TRBV29-1 and TRBJ1-4, the complete variable domain is SAVISQKPSRDICQRGTSLTIQCQVDSQVTMMFWYRQQPGQSLTLIATANQGSEATYESGFVIDKFPISRPNLTFSTLTVSNMSPEDSSIYLCSVLDITPTNEKLFFGSGTQLSVL.

J is TRBJ2-5 and V is TRBV5-4, with a tentative D call TRBD2 (6 bases). Between the trimmed V and J ends, which lost 0 bases and 5 bases, there was a span of 8 bases. The CDR3 has 13 amino acids. Germline lookup yields CDR1 SGHNT and CDR2 YYREEE (reference sequence). The CDR3 reads CASSLGAGETQYF. For the CDR3, the DNA is TGTGCCAGCAGCTTGGGCGCGGGGGAGACCCAGTACTTC. Based on the CDR3 plus reference TRBV5-4 and TRBJ2-5, the full variable domain is ETGVTQSPTHLIKTRGQQVTLRCSSQSGHNTVSWYQQALGQGPQFIFQYYREEENGRGNFPPRFSGLQFPNYSSELNVNALELDDSALYLCASSLGAGETQYFGPGTRLLVL.

V is TRBV9 and J is TRBJ1-4; D is unclear. V lost 4 bases, J lost 8 bases, and 15 bases lay in between. Germline CDR1 SGDLS, CDR2 YYNGEE. The CDR3 has 14 amino acids. The CDR3 is CASSSGLNPEKLFF. The CDR3 DNA reads TGTGCCAGCAGCTCAGGTCTCAATCCGGAAAAACTGTTTTTT.

In DNA, the CDR3 is TGTGCCATCAGTGAGTCGGGCAGGGGAGCTACAGATACGCAGTATTTT. Residues: CAISESGRGATDTQYF. This chain connects TRBV10-3 to TRBJ2-3, with D maybe TRBD1 (6 bases). Between the trimmed V and J ends, which lost 0 bases and 3 bases, there was a span of 13 bases. Germline V gives CDR1 ENHRY, CDR2 SYGVKD. CDR3 length equals 16 residues.

The chain couples TRBV28 to TRBJ1-3, with a possible D match to TRBD1 (5 bases). Germline V gene lookup returns CDR1 MDHEN and CDR2 SYDVKM. The CDR3 runs 16 residues. V gave up 3 bases and J gave up 0 bases, with 12 bases separating them. The CDR3 DNA sequence: TGTGCCAGCAGTTTCCAGGGTAGGGGCTCTGGAAACACCATATATTTT. It translates to CASSFQGRGSGNTIYF.

The J gene is TRBJ2-1, the V gene TRBV9, with D unclear. The length of the CDR3 is 12 residues. V lost 5 bases and J lost 10, with 13 bases in between. Germline V gene sequence: CDR1 SGDLS, CDR2 YYNGEE. Written as DNA, the CDR3 is TGTGCCAGCAGTGGCGGTAGTATCGAGCAGTTCTTC. Amino acids: CASSGGSIEQFF.

This clone was recorded only once. The genes are TRBV25-1 and TRBJ1-5; D may be TRBD1 (5 bases). V was clipped by 6 bases and J by 4 bases, with 10 bases between them. Germline values: CDR1 MGHDK, CDR2 SYGVNS. The CDR3 totals 13 residues. CDR3 sequence reads: CASRGVGNQPQHF. In DNA, the CDR3 is TGTGCCAGCAGGGGGGTGGGTAATCAGCCCCAGCATTTT.

The CDR3 loop is CASSPGSGSLSYEQYF. The DNA of the CDR3 is TGTGCCAGCAGCCCGGGGTCAGGGTCCCTCTCCTACGAGCAGTACTTC. The chain employs TRBV7-6 and TRBJ2-7; either TRBD1 or TRBD2 may supply D (5 bases each). Germline CDR1 and CDR2: SGHVS and FNYEAQ. This CDR3 is 16 amino acids long. V shed 5 bases and J shed 0 bases, with 17 bases lying between them.

V is TRBV4-1 and J is TRBJ2-3, with TRBD1 as a possible D gene (6 bases). Trimming took 0 bases from V and 5 from J, leaving 15 bases between them. Germline lookup yields CDR1 MGHRA and CDR2 YSYEKL. CDR3 length equals 16 residues. This CDR3 is CASSQEGASGGDTQYF. The CDR3 DNA reads as TGCGCCAGCAGCCAAGAGGGGGCTAGTGGGGGAGATACGCAGTATTTT.

This chain joins TRBV28 and TRBJ1-2; D is undetermined. Per germline, CDR1 MDHEN and CDR2 SYDVKM. V was trimmed by 6 bases and J by 4 bases, leaving 15 bases between them. This CDR3 has 14 residues. The CDR3, as DNA: TGTGCCAGCAGACCTCACCTCGGGGTCTATGGCTACACCTTC. Its protein is CASRPHLGVYGYTF.

This sequence joins TRBV6-1 and TRBJ1-3, with D possibly TRBD1 on 5 matching bases. The V end lost 7 bases, the J end lost 1 base, and 11 bases lay between the germline ends. This CDR3 has 14 amino acids. The germline gives CDR1 MNHNS, CDR2 SASEGT. CDR3 sequence (DNA): TGTGCCAGCACCCTTCAGGGATCTGGAAACACCATATATTTT. Amino acids: CASTLQGSGNTIYF.

This rearrangement joins TRBV9 to TRBJ2-7; 12 positions agree with TRBD1. The CDR3 has 15 residues. J lost 4 bases, V lost 2 bases, and 4 bases had no gene match. Looked up from germline, CDR1 is SGDLS and CDR2 is YYNGEE. The CDR3 nucleotides read TGTGCCAGCAGCGTGGGGACAGGGGGCTGGTACGAGCAGTACTTC. Amino acid sequence: CASSVGTGGWYEQYF.

The V gene is TRBV5-1, the J gene TRBJ1-1, with D perhaps TRBD1 (5 bases). V was shortened by 4 bases and J by 5 bases, with 12 bases between the two germline ends. Germline V gene sequence: CDR1 SGHRS, CDR2 YFSETQ. This CDR3 has 13 residues. DNA for the CDR3: TGCGCCAGCAGCCGGGAAGGGGTGACTGAAGCTTTCTTT. Protein: CASSREGVTEAFF.

The chain couples TRBV2 to TRBJ2-7; the D gene could be TRBD1 or TRBD2 (5 bases each). Germline V gene lookup returns CDR1 SNHLY and CDR2 FYNNEI. The length of the CDR3 is 13 residues. V lost 7 bases and J lost 6, with 16 bases in between. CDR3 DNA: TGTGCCAGCACCCGGGACGGAGGCGGCGAGCAGTACTTC. Translated: CASTRDGGGEQYF.

The chain employs TRBV19 and TRBJ1-1; D perhaps matches TRBD1 (5 bases). Trimming left V 6 bases short and J 2 bases short, with 10 bases between. The CDR3 loop spans 13 amino acids. CDR1 and CDR2 from the germline V gene are LNHDA and SQIVND (reference sequence). CDR3 coding DNA: TGTGCCAGTAGATCCACAGGCAACACTGAAGCTTTCTTT. Amino acids: CASRSTGNTEAFF.

The rearrangement links TRBV9 to TRBJ2-3; 10 nucleotides align to TRBD1. Trimming at V came to 2 bases and at J to 0 bases, leaving 3 bases not matched to a gene. The CDR3 totals 16 residues. Germline values: CDR1 SGDLS, CDR2 YYNGEE. As DNA, the CDR3 is TGTGCCAGCAGCGTGGGGACAGGGGCTAGCACAGATACGCAGTATTTT. Translation: CASSVGTGASTDTQYF.

The V gene is TRBV7-2, the J gene TRBJ2-1; no clear D. The V end was cut by 2 bases, the J end by 9 bases, with 14 bases between. In germline, CDR1 is SGHTA, CDR2 FQGNSA. This CDR3 spans 14 amino acids. The CDR3 spells CASSLTSGLGEQFF. CDR3 sequence (DNA): TGTGCCAGCAGCTTAACGAGTGGGCTCGGTGAGCAGTTCTTC.

V is TRBV6-6 and J is TRBJ2-7; D perhaps matches TRBD2 (5 bases). Germline CDR1 and CDR2: MNHNY and SVGAGI (reference sequence). This CDR3 is 15 amino acids long. V dropped 5 bases and J dropped 3 bases, with 17 bases sitting between them. The chain's CDR3 is CASSTSGPSSYEQYF. The DNA of the CDR3 is TGTGCCAGCAGTACGAGCGGCCCAAGCAGCTACGAGCAGTACTTC.

V gene TRBV13 combines with J gene TRBJ1-2; D uncertain. This CDR3 comprises 19 residues. The germline gives CDR1 PRHDT, CDR2 FYEKMQ (reference sequence). V was trimmed by 1 base and J by 4 bases, leaving 25 bases between them. The CDR3 nucleotides are TGTGCCAGCAGCTTAGCCTATAAGACCCAAGCGCAGATAGGCTATGGCTACACCTTC. It specifies CASSLAYKTQAQIGYGYTF.